Listed below are T cell receptor beta chains from one sample, sequenced in a study of T-cell reconstitution after alpha-beta-depleted transplantation in children. TCRdb itself ran the PCR reads through MiXCR, one entry per CDR3 protein. Altogether more than 90,000 distinct CDR3 sequences are present, 9% to 12% being singletons, with the ten largest covering 34%. The source material was PBMCs, sampled before TCRalphabeta/CD19-depleted stem cell transplant. All receptors come from a boy aged 2 to 10 with acute lymphoblastic leukemia, due to receive a stem cell transplant. CDR3s include the opening cysteine and the closing phenylalanine or tryptophan. The order of the fields is CDR3 protein, CDR3 DNA, J gene, clone size, V gene, D gene. A D gene is named only where the DNA matches it firmly. Clone size appears in some rows only: once, few, many, or a class for an expanded clone.

CDR3 protein: CATSRDRSTNTEAFF
CDR3 DNA: TGTGCCACCAGCAGGGACAGGTCCACGAACACTGAAGCTTTCTTT
J gene: TRBJ1-1
clone size: .
V gene: TRBV15
D gene: TRBD1

CDR3 protein: CASSHRLAGDEQFF
CDR3 DNA: TGTGCCAGCAGCCACCGACTAGCGGGAGACGAGCAGTTCTTC
J gene: TRBJ2-1
clone size: many
V gene: TRBV7-6
D gene: TRBD2

CDR3 protein: CASSVATRGEQYF
CDR3 DNA: TGTGCCAGCAGCGTCGCCACTAGAGGCGAGCAGTACTTC
J gene: TRBJ2-7
clone size: few
V gene: TRBV9
D gene: .

CDR3 protein: CASSIGDRGRETQYF
CDR3 DNA: TGTGCCAGCTCCATTGGGGACAGGGGTCGAGAGACCCAGTACTTC
J gene: TRBJ2-5
clone size: few
V gene: TRBV12-3/TRBV12-4
D gene: TRBD1

CDR3 protein: CSVEYTRGTFGRPTQYF
CDR3 DNA: TGCAGCGTTGAATACACAAGGGGGACGTTCGGCCGACCAACGCAGTATTTT
J gene: TRBJ2-3
clone size: .
V gene: TRBV29-1
D gene: .

CDR3 protein: CSATPTGDEQYF
CDR3 DNA: TGCAGTGCTACCCCGACGGGGGACGAGCAGTACTTC
J gene: TRBJ2-7
clone size: many
V gene: TRBV20-1
D gene: .

CDR3 protein: CASSFGTGDSPLHF
CDR3 DNA: TGTGCCAGCAGTTTCGGGACGGGAGATTCACCCCTCCACTTT
J gene: TRBJ1-6
clone size: .
V gene: TRBV6-5
D gene: .

CDR3 protein: CASSLAFLVYEQFF
CDR3 DNA: TGTGCCAGCAGCTTAGCATTCCTAGTATATGAGCAGTTCTTC
J gene: TRBJ2-1
clone size: many
V gene: TRBV7-2
D gene: .

CDR3 protein: CASSLWGPGPTDTQYF
CDR3 DNA: TGTGCCAGCAGCTTATGGGGGCCGGGACCCACAGATACGCAGTATTTT
J gene: TRBJ2-3
clone size: few
V gene: TRBV7-2
D gene: .

CDR3 protein: CASSLISGAYEQYF
CDR3 DNA: TGCGCCAGCAGCTTGATTAGCGGAGCCTACGAGCAGTACTTC
J gene: TRBJ2-7
clone size: .
V gene: TRBV5-1
D gene: .

CDR3 protein: CASSVTVSSYEQYF
CDR3 DNA: TGTGCCAGCAGTGTGACGGTAAGCTCCTACGAGCAGTACTTC
J gene: TRBJ2-7
clone size: .
V gene: TRBV6-2/TRBV6-3
D gene: .

CDR3 protein: CAISVGDRDSSYEQYF
CDR3 DNA: TGTGCCATCAGTGTCGGGGACAGGGATAGCTCCTACGAGCAGTACTTC
J gene: TRBJ2-7
clone size: many
V gene: TRBV10-3
D gene: TRBD1

CDR3 protein: CASSSSQGGSGANVLTF
CDR3 DNA: TGTGCCAGCAGCTCCAGCCAAGGCGGGTCTGGGGCCAACGTCCTGACTTTC
J gene: TRBJ2-6
clone size: few
V gene: TRBV7-8
D gene: .

CDR3 protein: CASSLAPGTGVGNTIYF
CDR3 DNA: TGCGCCAGCAGCTTGGCCCCCGGGACAGGGGTCGGAAACACCATATATTTT
J gene: TRBJ1-3
clone size: .
V gene: TRBV5-1
D gene: TRBD1

CDR3 protein: CASIISGSSTDTQYF
CDR3 DNA: TGTGCCAGCATCATTAGCGGGAGTAGCACAGATACGCAGTATTTT
J gene: TRBJ2-3
clone size: few
V gene: TRBV12-3/TRBV12-4
D gene: TRBD2

CDR3 protein: CASSQDRHPKGLFF
CDR3 DNA: TGCGCCAGCAGCCAAGATAGGCACCCCAAGGGACTGTTTTTT
J gene: TRBJ1-4
clone size: few
V gene: TRBV4-1
D gene: .

CDR3 protein: CSAMGTAEKLFF
CDR3 DNA: TGCAGTGCAATGGGGACTGCTGAAAAACTGTTTTTT
J gene: TRBJ1-4
clone size: many
V gene: TRBV20-1
D gene: .

CDR3 protein: CASRSSTDTQYF
CDR3 DNA: TGTGCCAGCAGGTCTAGCACAGATACGCAGTATTTT
J gene: TRBJ2-3
clone size: few
V gene: TRBV7-9
D gene: .

CDR3 protein: CASGEGGTDTQYF
CDR3 DNA: TGTGCCAGTGGGGAGGGGGGCACAGATACGCAGTATTTT
J gene: TRBJ2-3
clone size: few
V gene: TRBV19
D gene: .

CDR3 protein: CASSLGTSGSSQFF
CDR3 DNA: TGTGCCAGCAGCTTAGGGACTAGCGGGAGTTCGCAGTTCTTC
J gene: TRBJ2-1
clone size: many
V gene: TRBV7-3
D gene: TRBD2

CDR3 protein: CASSGTGLEAFF
CDR3 DNA: TGCGCCAGCAGCGGAACAGGGTTGGAGGCTTTCTTT
J gene: TRBJ1-1
clone size: .
V gene: TRBV5-1
D gene: .

CDR3 protein: CSARDDRRGTDTQYF
CDR3 DNA: TGCAGTGCTAGAGACGACAGGCGGGGCACAGATACGCAGTATTTT
J gene: TRBJ2-3
clone size: .
V gene: TRBV20-1
D gene: .

CDR3 protein: CASSVNEKLFF
CDR3 DNA: TGTGCCAGCAGTGTCAATGAAAAACTGTTTTTT
J gene: TRBJ1-4
clone size: many
V gene: TRBV12-3/TRBV12-4
D gene: .

CDR3 protein: CASSHGASSYNEQFF
CDR3 DNA: TGTGCCAGCAGCCACGGCGCGAGCTCCTACAATGAGCAGTTCTTC
J gene: TRBJ2-1
clone size: few
V gene: TRBV3-1
D gene: .

CDR3 protein: CASLGLGSSYEQYF
CDR3 DNA: TGCGCCAGCTTAGGACTGGGGAGCTCCTACGAGCAGTACTTC
J gene: TRBJ2-7
clone size: few
V gene: TRBV4-1
D gene: .

CDR3 protein: CASRSFENYGYTF
CDR3 DNA: TGTGCCAGCAGGTCCTTTGAAAACTATGGCTACACCTTC
J gene: TRBJ1-2
clone size: .
V gene: TRBV11-2
D gene: .

CDR3 protein: CASTKGGRVSGNTIYF
CDR3 DNA: TGTGCCAGCACCAAGGGGGGGAGAGTCTCTGGAAACACCATATATTTT
J gene: TRBJ1-3
clone size: few
V gene: TRBV6-5
D gene: .

CDR3 protein: CSARMALAVSSGANVLTF
CDR3 DNA: TGCAGTGCTAGGATGGCACTGGCGGTGAGCTCTGGGGCCAACGTCCTGACTTTC
J gene: TRBJ2-6
clone size: .
V gene: TRBV20-1
D gene: .

CDR3 protein: CASSPDRGLASNTGELFF
CDR3 DNA: TGTGCCAGCTCACCAGATCGGGGACTAGCTTCAAACACCGGGGAGCTGTTTTTT
J gene: TRBJ2-2
clone size: few
V gene: TRBV18
D gene: TRBD2

CDR3 protein: CASSQLAGGPGTQYF
CDR3 DNA: TGTGCCAGCAGTCAACTAGCGGGAGGGCCGGGTACGCAGTATTTT
J gene: TRBJ2-3
clone size: few
V gene: TRBV27
D gene: TRBD2

CDR3 protein: CASSFPTGRSGELFF
CDR3 DNA: TGTGCCAGCAGCTTCCCGACAGGGAGGTCCGGGGAGCTGTTTTTT
J gene: TRBJ2-2
clone size: many
V gene: TRBV7-3
D gene: .

CDR3 protein: CASSLSSEVGDEQYF
CDR3 DNA: TGTGCCAGCAGTTTATCATCAGAGGTCGGCGACGAGCAGTACTTC
J gene: TRBJ2-7
clone size: .
V gene: TRBV27
D gene: .

CDR3 protein: CASSSGNEQFF
CDR3 DNA: TGTGCCAGCAGTTCGGGGAATGAGCAGTTCTTC
J gene: TRBJ2-1
clone size: .
V gene: TRBV27
D gene: .

CDR3 protein: CASSSKYGVWVTEAFF
CDR3 DNA: TGCGCCAGCAGCTCCAAGTACGGGGTGTGGGTTACTGAAGCTTTCTTT
J gene: TRBJ1-1
clone size: few
V gene: TRBV5-1
D gene: .

CDR3 protein: CASSLEGVQGRAAAYEQYF
CDR3 DNA: TGCGCCAGCAGCTTGGAAGGGGTCCAGGGTAGAGCAGCGGCCTACGAGCAGTACTTC
J gene: TRBJ2-7
clone size: .
V gene: TRBV5-1
D gene: .

CDR3 protein: CASRLDRGGGVGNQPQHF
CDR3 DNA: TGTGCCAGCCGACTGGACAGGGGCGGGGGTGTGGGCAATCAGCCCCAGCATTTT
J gene: TRBJ1-5
clone size: .
V gene: TRBV2
D gene: TRBD1

CDR3 protein: CASSPPSGGSTYEQYF
CDR3 DNA: TGTGCCAGCTCACCACCCTCGGGGGGTTCGACCTACGAGCAGTACTTC
J gene: TRBJ2-7
clone size: few
V gene: TRBV18
D gene: TRBD2

CDR3 protein: CASSYSSPSGVYNEQFF
CDR3 DNA: TGTGCCAGCAGTTACTCCTCCCCTAGCGGGGTCTACAATGAGCAGTTCTTC
J gene: TRBJ2-1
clone size: many
V gene: TRBV6-5
D gene: TRBD2

CDR3 protein: CSARDMRGGSNQPQHF
CDR3 DNA: TGCAGTGCTAGAGATATGCGAGGGGGGAGCAATCAGCCCCAGCATTTT
J gene: TRBJ1-5
clone size: .
V gene: TRBV20-1
D gene: .